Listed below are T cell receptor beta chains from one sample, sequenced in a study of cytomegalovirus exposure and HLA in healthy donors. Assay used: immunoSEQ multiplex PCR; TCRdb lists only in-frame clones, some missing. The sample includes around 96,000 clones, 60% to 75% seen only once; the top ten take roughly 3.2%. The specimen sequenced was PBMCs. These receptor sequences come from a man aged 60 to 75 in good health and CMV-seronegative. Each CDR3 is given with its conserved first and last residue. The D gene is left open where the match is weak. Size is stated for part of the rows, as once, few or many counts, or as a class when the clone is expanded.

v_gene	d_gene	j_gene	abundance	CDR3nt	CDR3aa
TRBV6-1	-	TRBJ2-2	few	TGTTGTATAGGGGAGCTGTTTTTT	CCIGELFF
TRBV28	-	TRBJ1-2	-	TGTGCCAGCAGTTCCTTCGGGGGCTACACCTTC	CASSSFGGYTF
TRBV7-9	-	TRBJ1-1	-	TGTGCCAGCAGCTTAGGTTATAACCTTAGGGGCACTGAAGCTTTCTTT	CASSLGYNLRGTEAFF
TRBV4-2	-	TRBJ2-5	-	TGTGCCAGCAGCCAAGAGGCTCAGCAAGAGACCCAGTACTTC	CASSQEAQQETQYF
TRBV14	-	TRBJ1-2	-	TGTGCCAGCAGCCAAAGGGCGGGATATTATGGCTACACCTTC	CASSQRAGYYGYTF
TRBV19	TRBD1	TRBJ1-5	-	TGTGCCAGTACTATACGACAGGGGAAGGATCAGCCCCAGCATTTT	CASTIRQGKDQPQHF
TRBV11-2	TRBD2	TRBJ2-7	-	TGTGCCAGCAGCTTAGAGGCTAGCGGGAGGAATCCGTACTTC	CASSLEASGRNPYF
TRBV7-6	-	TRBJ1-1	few	TGTGCCAGCAGCCTTAGTGCTTGGACTGAAGCTTTCTTT	CASSLSAWTEAFF
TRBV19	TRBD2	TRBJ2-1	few	TGTGCCAGTAGTATTAGGACTAGCGGGGGGATTCGGCCCTACAATGAGCAGTTCTTC	CASSIRTSGGIRPYNEQFF
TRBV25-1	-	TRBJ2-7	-	TGTGCCAGCAGTACGCTAGTTCACGAGCAGTACTTC	CASSTLVHEQYF